This note documents a single T cell receptor beta chain sequence. Its antigen is undetermined. This entry is derived from a study of T cells in Graves' hyperthyroidism and ophthalmopathy. General study results and limits: In blood, most of the thyroid clonotypes expanded above 0.001 were also present.

J lost 1 base, V lost 7 bases, and 9 bases had no gene match. The CDR3 is 15 residues long. Germline CDR1 and CDR2: GTSNPN and SVGIG (reference sequence). The source material, RNA transcripts, was used to amplify TCR beta CDR3 regions. When the TCR CDR3 underwent first-round RT-PCR, the HTBI primer set was used. MiXCR was run by TCRdb on the multiplex PCR reads, yielding one entry per CDR3 protein. The top ten hold more than 4.5% of the sample, which has fewer than 650,000 distinct CDR3 sequences, around 14% seen once. The hyperthyroidism was newly diagnosed and had lasted under 2 months; the patients were aged 18 to 65. The diagnostic basis comprised clinical symptoms, serum thyroxine and TRAb, thyroid ultrasound and orbital computed tomography. The PBMCs studied were ones that came from 10 ml fresh peripheral blood.

The chain has TRBV30 and TRBJ2-3; 9 bases line up with TRBD1. The origin of this receptor is a woman in her thirties with Graves' hyperthyroidism that later progressed to Graves' ophthalmopathy. The source material was blood. CDR3 DNA sequence: TGTGCCTTTAACTACAGGGGGCTGGGCACAGATACGCAGTATTTT. Encoded protein: CAFNYRGLGTDTQYF.